Below, 3 T cell receptor beta chains from the same sample are listed, as sequenced in a study of technical replicates of blood from four donors. Produced via immunoSEQ multiplex PCR; TCRdb's table is partial and in-frame only. The sample holds some 64,000 clones; roughly 97% are singletons and the top ten take 0.15% to 0.25%. The sample taken for sequencing was T cells isolated from PBMCs. These receptors all come from a human donor in good health.

The genes are TRBV5-4 and TRBJ2-7; 7 bases agree with TRBD1. The CDR3 spans 12 residues. The V gene's germline CDR1 is SGHNT and CDR2 YYREEE (reference sequence). V shed 7 bases and J 5 bases; nucleotides not matched to a gene: 6. The CDR3 protein is CASGTGAHEQYF. The CDR3 nucleotides read TGTGCCAGCGGTACAGGGGCCCACGAGCAGTACTTC.

V is TRBV5-4 and J is TRBJ2-2; D perhaps matches TRBD2 (6 bases). This CDR3 spans 17 amino acids. V was cut by 2 bases and J by 2 bases, with 16 bases left in between. Germline V gene data show CDR1 as SGHNT and CDR2 as YYREEE (reference sequence). DNA for the CDR3: TGTGCCAGCAGCTTTTTGGTGTTCGGGACTAACACCGGGGAGCTGTTTTTT. Protein product: CASSFLVFGTNTGELFF.

The J gene is TRBJ1-2, the V gene TRBV7-9, with TRBD1 as a possible D gene (5 bases). The CDR3 extends over 12 amino acids. V shed 4 bases and J shed 3 bases, with 6 bases lying between them. Germline CDR1 SEHNR, CDR2 FQNEAQ (reference sequence). CDR3 nucleotide sequence: TGTGCCAGCAGCTCGGGGGACTATGGCTACACCTTC. Translated, it gives CASSSGDYGYTF.